This T cell receptor beta chain appears in the sequencing data of a study of blood T cell repertoires in COVID-19. Original analysis: Amplification from reference gene primers served as the basis for estimated nucleated cell counts. The table came from immunoSEQ multiplex PCR; TCRdb's copy has only in-frame clones and leaves some out. Clone size and the V and J calls come from that table; the DNA yielded D and trimming. The sample yields some 140,000 clones, 77% seen once. V was clipped by 0 bases and J by 1 base, with 11 bases between them. The CDR3 runs to 16 residues. Looked up from germline, CDR1 is SGDLS and CDR2 is YYNGEE.

The clonotype was recovered from a man aged 80 or over with acute or convalescent COVID-19. The genes are TRBV9 and TRBJ2-1; D is unclear. Sequencing used peripheral blood. In nucleotides, the CDR3 is TGTGCCAGCAGCGTAGGTCTCTATGTGTCCTACAATGAGCAGTTCTTC. As protein: CASSVGLYVSYNEQFF.